The rows below give T cell receptor beta chains drawn from one sample of a study of T cell responses to AZD1222 COVID-19 vaccine. Clones were read by immunoSEQ multiplex PCR, and TCRdb kept only the in-frame ones, dropping some. The profile shows under 200,000 clones, roughly nine tenths of them singletons. The sample consisted of peripheral blood, taken 28 days after the second AZD1222 dose. The receptor set was obtained from an adult who received the AZD1222 COVID-19 vaccine. The CDR3 runs from the conserved cysteine through the conserved F or W. A D gene is named only where the DNA matches it firmly. A clone size is listed for some rows: how often the clone was seen (once, few, many), or a class if it is expanded.

TRBJ2-7	TRBV18	TRBD2	-	TGTGCCAGCTCCCCCGGGGGGGCTCGGATCTACGAGCAGTACTTC	CASSPGGARIYEQYF
TRBJ1-5	TRBV4-1	-	-	TGCGCCAGCAGCCAACTTCAAGATCAGCCCCAGCATTTT	CASSQLQDQPQHF
TRBJ2-7	TRBV7-2	-	-	TGTGCCAGCAGCTTGACCGCACTAGTCTTAGACGAGCAGTACTTC	CASSLTALVLDEQYF
TRBJ2-7	TRBV5-1	TRBD2	-	TGCGCCAGCAGCGGAGAGACTAGCGGCCACGAGCAGTACTTC	CASSGETSGHEQYF
TRBJ1-4	TRBV27	-	-	TGTGCCAGCAGTTTGATAGGGTCTCAGGAAAAACTGTTTTTT	CASSLIGSQEKLFF
TRBJ1-2	TRBV28	-	-	TGTGCCAGCACCCGAGTCATGGCCTATGGCTACACCTTC	CASTRVMAYGYTF
TRBJ2-4	TRBV6-5	-	-	TGTGCCAGCAGGGTCTCGGCCAAAAACATTCAGTACTTC	CASRVSAKNIQYF
TRBJ2-2	TRBV7-9	-	-	TGTGCCAGCAGCTTGCCTGGAACTAAGCGGGCTTACACCGGGGAGCTGTTTTTT	CASSLPGTKRAYTGELFF
TRBJ2-1	TRBV29-1	-	-	TGCAGCGTTGTCGGGGACGGAATATACAATGAGCAGTTCTTC	CSVVGDGIYNEQFF
TRBJ2-4	TRBV10-3	-	-	TGTGCCATCAGTGAGGAGGGGGAGGCCAAAAACATTCAGTACTTC	CAISEEGEAKNIQYF
TRBJ1-5	TRBV2	TRBD1	-	TGTGCCAGCAGTGAAGCATCCGGGACAGGGGTTGGGAGAAGCAATCAGCCCCAGCATTTT	CASSEASGTGVGRSNQPQHF
TRBJ1-2	TRBV12-3/TRBV12-4	TRBD1	once	TGTGCCAGCAGTCCGGGACAGGGGTTTGGCTACACCTTC	CASSPGQGFGYTF
TRBJ1-2	TRBV28	-	few	TGTGCCAGCAGTTTCCACTATGGCTACACCTTC	CASSFHYGYTF
TRBJ2-3	TRBV11-3	TRBD2	-	TGTGCCAGCAGCTTAGTGAGCGGGAGCCGCAAGGTGACGCAGTATTTT	CASSLVSGSRKVTQYF
TRBJ2-1	TRBV7-2	TRBD2	-	TGTGCCAGCAGCTTAGCCCCCCGACTAGCGGGGGGATATGATGAGCAGTTCTTC	CASSLAPRLAGGYDEQFF
TRBJ2-7	TRBV7-2	TRBD2	-	TGTGCCAGCAGCTTAGCGGGGACTAGCGGCCCCTACGAGCAGTACTTC	CASSLAGTSGPYEQYF
TRBJ2-3	TRBV27	-	once	TGTGCCAGCAGCCCAGGAGATACGCAGTATTTT	CASSPGDTQYF
TRBJ1-5	TRBV30	-	-	TGTGCCTGGAGTTTGGGACACTATAGCAATCAGCCCCAGCATTTT	CAWSLGHYSNQPQHF
TRBJ1-1	TRBV28	TRBD1	-	TGTGCCAGCAGTGTCGGGACAGGGGGCGCGGGGGGGACTGAAGCTTTCTTT	CASSVGTGGAGGTEAFF